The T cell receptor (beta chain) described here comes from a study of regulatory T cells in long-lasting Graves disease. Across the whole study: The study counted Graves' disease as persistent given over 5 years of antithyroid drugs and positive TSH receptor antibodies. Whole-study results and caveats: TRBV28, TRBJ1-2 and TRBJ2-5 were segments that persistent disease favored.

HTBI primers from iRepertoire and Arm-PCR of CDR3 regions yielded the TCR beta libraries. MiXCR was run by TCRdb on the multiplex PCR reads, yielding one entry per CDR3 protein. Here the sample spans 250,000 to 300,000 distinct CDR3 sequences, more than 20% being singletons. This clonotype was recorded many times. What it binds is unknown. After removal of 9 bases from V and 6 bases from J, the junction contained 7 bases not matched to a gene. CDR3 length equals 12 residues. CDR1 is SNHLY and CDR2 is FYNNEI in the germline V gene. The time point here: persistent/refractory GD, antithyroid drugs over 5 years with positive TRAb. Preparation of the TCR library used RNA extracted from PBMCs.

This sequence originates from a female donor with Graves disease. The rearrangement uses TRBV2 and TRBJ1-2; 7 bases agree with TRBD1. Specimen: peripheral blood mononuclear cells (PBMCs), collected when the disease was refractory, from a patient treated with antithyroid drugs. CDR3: CASEIQGNGYTF. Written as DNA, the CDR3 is TGTGCCAGTGAAATACAGGGGAATGGCTACACCTTC.